The next 25 T cell receptor beta chains were all read from a single sample in a study of regulatory and conventional T cells in RAG deficiency. Blood CD4+ CD25-high CD127-low regulatory T cells supplied the genomic DNA template. The table came from immunoSEQ multiplex PCR; TCRdb's copy has only in-frame clones and leaves some out. The sample has some 28,000 clones; about 89% are singletons. These same data were also listed under a study on regulatory T cells. That paper adds: The primer mix had 52 TRBV and 13 TRBJ primers.

The source material was Tregs sorted from blood. These receptors came from a human donor in good health.

The chain has TRBV6-5 and TRBJ1-2, with 10 bases matching TRBD1. V trimming: 6 bases; J trimming: 4 bases; junction bases outside the gene matches: 5. Looked up from germline, CDR1 is MNHEY and CDR2 is SVGAGI. The CDR3 length is 14 residues. This chain's CDR3 is CASSRGTGVYGYTF. In DNA form, the CDR3 reads TGTGCCAGCAGCCGTGGGACAGGGGTCTATGGCTACACCTTC.

The J gene is TRBJ1-2, the V gene TRBV19; D gene unclear. Trimming removed 4 bases from V and 1 base from J, with 4 bases in between. Germline-derived CDR1 and CDR2 are LNHDA and SQIVND (reference sequence). CDR3 length equals 12 residues. The CDR3 DNA sequence: TGTGCCAGTAGTAACAATAACTATGGCTACACCTTC. Amino acid sequence: CASSNNNYGYTF.

V gene TRBV25-1 combines with J gene TRBJ1-1; 11 bases are a match to TRBD1. The junction had 9 bases not matched to a gene; V was cut back by 5 bases and J by 4 bases. Germline assignment: CDR1 MGHDK and CDR2 SYGVNS. This CDR3 region has 16 residues. Written as DNA, the CDR3 is TGTGCCAGCAGTTCCCATGGGACAGGGGGAGCCACTGAAGCTTTCTTT. It encodes CASSSHGTGGATEAFF.

The genes are TRBV2 and TRBJ2-3, with D possibly called TRBD1 or TRBD2 (6 bases each). The length of the CDR3 is 13 residues. In germline, CDR1 is SNHLY, CDR2 FYNNEI. With 7 bases removed from V and 6 bases from J, the gap between germline ends came to 14 bases. In nucleotides, the CDR3 is TGTGCCAGCAAGGTAGGGGGAGGTGATACGCAGTATTTT. It translates to CASKVGGGDTQYF.

The rearrangement links TRBV6-5 to TRBJ1-4; TRBD1 matches 7 bases. The V and J ends lost 2 bases and 3 bases, in that order; junction bases with no gene match: 3. The V gene's germline CDR1 is MNHEY and CDR2 SVGAGI. The CDR3 consists of 15 residues. CDR3 DNA sequence: TGTGCCAGCAGTTACAGGGGGCTGGCTAATGAAAAACTGTTTTTT. Translated: CASSYRGLANEKLFF.

V gene TRBV10-2 combines with J gene TRBJ1-5, with 7 bases identical to TRBD1. V was pared by 4 bases and J by 4 bases, with 4 bases of the junction left unmatched. The CDR3 is 14 amino acids. The germline V gene has CDR1 WSHSY and CDR2 SAAADI. The CDR3 protein is CASSGQGKNQPQHF. DNA of the CDR3: TGCGCCAGCAGTGGACAGGGAAAGAATCAGCCCCAGCATTTT.

The gene calls are TRBV20-1 and TRBJ2-3; D remains ambiguous. Germline values: CDR1 DFQATT, CDR2 SNEGSKA (reference sequence). V was trimmed by 6 bases and J by 0 bases, leaving 4 bases between them. The CDR3 has 11 residues. CDR3 DNA sequence: TGCAGTGCCACAAGCACAGATACGCAGTATTTT. Its translation is CSATSTDTQYF.

CDR3 nucleotides: TGTGCCAGCAGCGTAGACGACTGGGGTTATTCACCCCTCCACTTT. Residues: CASSVDDWGYSPLHF. This chain joins TRBV7-9 and TRBJ1-6; D ambiguous. This CDR3 is built from 15 residues. CDR1 is SEHNR and CDR2 is FQNEAQ in the germline V gene (reference sequence). Trimming pared 5 bases from V and 8 bases from J, leaving 16 bases between. Full variable domain (outside the CDR3, taken from reference TRBV7-9 and TRBJ1-6): DTGVSQNPRHKITKRGQNVTFRCDPISEHNRLYWYRQTLGQGPEFLTYFQNEAQLEKSRLLSDRFSAERPKGSFSTLEIQRTEQGDSAMYLCASSVDDWGYSPLHFGNGTRLTVT.

This clone was found once. The CDR3 DNA reads as TGTGCCAGCACCATTGCCCTAGCACAGGGACACACAGATACGCAGTATTTT. Translated: CASTIALAQGHTDTQYF. The chain carries TRBV28 and TRBJ2-3, with a weak D call TRBD1 (6 bases). V was trimmed by 7 bases and J by 2 bases, leaving 22 bases between them. Germline V gives CDR1 MDHEN, CDR2 SYDVKM. The CDR3 contains 17 residues.

V usage is TRBV19 and J usage is TRBJ1-4, with TRBD1 matching over 7 bases. The CDR3 totals 14 residues. The junction had 5 bases not matched to a gene; V was cut back by 5 bases and J by 5 bases. CDR1 is LNHDA, CDR2 SQIVND, per germline (reference sequence). CDR3 nucleotides: TGTGCCAGTAGTCGGACAGGCCGAAATGAAAAACTGTTTTTT. Protein: CASSRTGRNEKLFF. Full variable domain (missing parts from reference TRBV19 and TRBJ1-4): DGGITQSPKYLFRKEGQNVTLSCEQNLNHDAMYWYRQDPGQGLRLIYYSQIVNDFQKGDIAEGYSVSREKKESFPLTVTSAQKNPTAFYLCASSRTGRNEKLFFGSGTQLSVL.

The rearrangement uses TRBV7-9 and TRBJ1-4, with 7 bases identical to TRBD1. The V and J ends lost 5 bases and 7 bases, in that order; junction bases with no gene match: 10. CDR1 and CDR2 (germline): SEHNR, FQNEAQ (reference sequence). This CDR3 has 15 amino acids. CDR3 nucleotides: TGTGCCAGCAGCCTAGTACAGGGGCTTGGTGAAAAACTGTTTTTT. Its translation: CASSLVQGLGEKLFF.

The genes are TRBV25-1 and TRBJ2-7; D gene unclear. Germline V gene data show CDR1 as MGHDK and CDR2 as SYGVNS. This CDR3 region has 15 residues. The germline V and J ends were trimmed by 2 bases and 3 bases, with 14 bases remaining between them. The CDR3 here is CASSEVGTVNYEQYF. CDR3 nucleotide sequence: TGTGCCAGCAGTGAAGTCGGCACGGTGAACTACGAGCAGTACTTC.

This rearrangement joins TRBV19 to TRBJ2-3; 7 bases match TRBD1. From germline, CDR1 is LNHDA and CDR2 SQIVND (reference sequence). This CDR3 comprises 17 residues. V lost 0 bases to trimming and J lost 2 bases; unmatched junction nucleotides: 8. The CDR3 here is CASSIDLDRRNTDTQYF. The CDR3 DNA reads as TGTGCCAGTAGTATAGATTTGGACAGGAGGAACACAGATACGCAGTATTTT.

This chain joins TRBV9 and TRBJ1-3, with D possibly TRBD1 on 5 matching bases. The CDR3 sequence is 16 residues long. In germline, CDR1 is SGDLS, CDR2 YYNGEE. V was cut by 2 bases and J by 2 bases, with 14 bases left in between. The CDR3 protein is CASSVGEGRTGNTIYF. In nucleotides, the CDR3 is TGTGCCAGCAGCGTCGGAGAGGGACGGACTGGAAACACCATATATTTT.

The chain uses TRBV7-8 and TRBJ2-2; D is possibly TRBD1 (6 bases). Germline values: CDR1 SGHVS, CDR2 FQNEAQ. The CDR3 is made up of 14 amino acids. V lost 5 bases and J lost 4, with 11 bases in between. The CDR3 sequence: CASSRGQLTGELFF. DNA of the CDR3: TGTGCCAGCAGCCGAGGACAGCTCACCGGGGAGCTGTTTTTT.

The chain has TRBV28 and TRBJ1-1; possible D gene TRBD1, 6 bases. CDR3 size: 13 residues. Trimming pared 8 bases from V and 0 bases from J, leaving 10 bases between. Germline CDR1 reads MDHEN; CDR2 reads SYDVKM. In nucleotides, the CDR3 is TGTGCCAGCCAGGGGTACATGAACACTGAAGCTTTCTTT. As protein: CASQGYMNTEAFF.

In its sample, this clone was seen once. V is TRBV30 and J is TRBJ1-3, with D maybe TRBD1 (6 bases). The length of the CDR3 is 16 residues. Per germline, CDR1 GTSNPN and CDR2 SVGIG (reference sequence). Trimming pared 5 bases from V and 0 bases from J, leaving 17 bases between. The CDR3 nucleotides are TGTGCCTGGGACAGGCTACACTGGGGCTCTGGAAACACCATATATTTT. Residues: CAWDRLHWGSGNTIYF.

The rearrangement joins TRBV18 to TRBJ1-1; 7 positions agree with TRBD1. Unmatched junction bases numbered 7, after V lost 6 bases and J lost 0 bases. The CDR3 extends over 15 amino acids. Germline CDR1 and CDR2: KGHSH and LQKENI. CDR3 residues: CASSWTGAMNTEAFF. The CDR3 DNA follows: TGTGCCAGCTCGTGGACAGGCGCGATGAACACTGAAGCTTTCTTT.

The gene calls are TRBV7-6 and TRBJ2-5, with 11 bases identical to TRBD1. The CDR3 loop spans 18 amino acids. The ends lost 5 bases at V and 3 bases at J; junction bases unmatched: 14. Germline V gene data show CDR1 as SGHVS and CDR2 as FNYEAQ. Here the CDR3 reads CASSRQGRGQGGEETQYF. As DNA, the CDR3 is TGTGCCAGCAGCCGACAGGGTCGGGGACAGGGGGGGGAAGAGACCCAGTACTTC.

The chain joins TRBV19 to TRBJ1-6; D ambiguous. Germline CDR1 and CDR2: LNHDA and SQIVND (reference sequence). The ends were cut back, 4 bases at V and 3 bases at J, with 10 bases in the middle. The CDR3 extends over 15 amino acids. Here the CDR3 DNA reads TGTGCCAGTAGTAACCACAGAGGCTATAATTCACCCCTCCACTTT. Translation gives CASSNHRGYNSPLHF.

This rearrangement joins TRBV7-2 to TRBJ2-3; the D is unclear. CDR3 length equals 16 residues. The germline V and J ends were trimmed by 1 base and 4 bases, with 15 bases remaining between them. Germline V gene data show CDR1 as SGHTA and CDR2 as FQGNSA. The CDR3 nucleotides are TGTGCCAGCAGCTTAGAAATGTTGACTCCCCCAGATACGCAGTATTTT. Protein sequence: CASSLEMLTPPDTQYF. Full variable domain (rest looked up from reference TRBV7-2 and TRBJ2-3): GAGVSQSPSNKVTEKGKDVELRCDPISGHTALYWYRQSLGQGLEFLIYFQGNSAPDKSGLPSDRFSAERTGGSVSTLTIQRTQQEDSAVYLCASSLEMLTPPDTQYFGPGTRLTVL.

This clone was recorded only once. The chain links TRBV6-4 to TRBJ2-3; D is tentatively TRBD1 or TRBD2 (5 bases each). This CDR3 is 13 amino acids long. Trimming left V 7 bases short and J 5 bases short, with 13 bases between. Germline values: CDR1 MRHNA, CDR2 SNTAGT. The CDR3: CASTIGGRDTQYF. The DNA of the CDR3 is TGTGCCAGCACGATTGGGGGTCGAGATACGCAGTATTTT.

This clone was observed a few times. J is TRBJ1-1 and V is TRBV5-6; D possibly corresponds to TRBD1 (6 bases). V was clipped by 6 bases and J by 7 bases, with 13 bases between them. The germline V gene encodes CDR1 SGHDT and CDR2 YYEEEE. The CDR3 is 12 amino acids. CDR3 residues: CASIGQSGEAFF. DNA for the CDR3: TGTGCCAGCATTGGACAGTCGGGTGAAGCTTTCTTT.

The chain recombines TRBV7-2 with TRBJ2-1; D remains ambiguous. Germline CDR1 and CDR2: SGHTA and FQGNSA. The CDR3 is 12 amino acids. V was trimmed by 6 bases and J by 8 bases, leaving 11 bases between them. CDR3 coding DNA: TGTGCCAGCAGGTACAATTCAGATGAGCAGTTCTTC. Amino acids: CASRYNSDEQFF.

The gene calls are TRBV5-1 and TRBJ2-2; no definite D call. Germline V gene sequence: CDR1 SGHRS, CDR2 YFSETQ. Trimming took 7 bases from V and 3 from J, leaving 10 bases between them. The length of the CDR3 is 13 residues. The CDR3 region is CASSRADTGELFF. The CDR3 DNA reads TGCGCCAGCTCTCGGGCGGACACCGGGGAGCTGTTTTTT.